The clone carrying this T cell receptor (beta chain) was detected many times. Found in a library prepared for alpha chains, this beta chain is an off-target read, and its abundance has little meaning. The study tagged each TCR cDNA molecule with a unique molecular identifier. MiXCR was run by TCRdb on the 5' RACE reads, yielding one entry per CDR3 protein. Of more than 10,000 distinct CDR3 sequences in the sample, 5% to 5.5% were seen once. Germline V lookup: CDR1 MNHEY, CDR2 SVGEGT. V dropped 6 bases and J dropped 3 bases, with 9 bases sitting between them. The CDR3 spans 12 residues. Time point here: sample taken at primary tumor resection. Whole RNA from tumor, nontumor lung or frozen PBMC was sequenced unsorted. This sample was taken from a study of spatial heterogeneity in lung cancer. Study-level information: Beta-chain sequences were consistently detected more often than alpha-chain sequences.

Sequences were derived from lung tumor tissue, sampled at surgery. V usage is TRBV6-2 or TRBV6-3 and J usage is TRBJ2-7, with D uncertain. The sequence derives from a human donor with early-stage non-small cell lung cancer. Written as DNA, the CDR3 is TGTGCCAGCAGCCCGTCCCTCTACGAGCAGTACGTC. It codes for CASSPSLYEQYV.